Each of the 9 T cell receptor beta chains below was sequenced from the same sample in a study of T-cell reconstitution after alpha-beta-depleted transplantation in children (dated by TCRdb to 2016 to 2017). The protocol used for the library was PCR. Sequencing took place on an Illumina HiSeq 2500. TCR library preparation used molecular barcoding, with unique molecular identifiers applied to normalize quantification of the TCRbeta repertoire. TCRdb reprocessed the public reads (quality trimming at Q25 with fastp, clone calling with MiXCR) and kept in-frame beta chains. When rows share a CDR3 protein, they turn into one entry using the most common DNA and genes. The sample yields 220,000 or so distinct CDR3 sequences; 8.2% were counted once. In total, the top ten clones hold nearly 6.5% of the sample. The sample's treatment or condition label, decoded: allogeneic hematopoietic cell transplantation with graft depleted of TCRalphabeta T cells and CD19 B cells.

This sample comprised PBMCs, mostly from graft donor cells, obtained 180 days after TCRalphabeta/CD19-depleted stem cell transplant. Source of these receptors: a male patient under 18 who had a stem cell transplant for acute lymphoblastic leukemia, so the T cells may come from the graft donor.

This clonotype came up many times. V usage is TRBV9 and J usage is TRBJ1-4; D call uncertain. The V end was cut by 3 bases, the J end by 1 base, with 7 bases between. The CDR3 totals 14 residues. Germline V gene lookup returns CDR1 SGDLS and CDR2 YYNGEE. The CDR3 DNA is TGTGCCAGCAGCGGGACTGTAACTAATGAAAAACTGTTTTTT. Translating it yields CASSGTVTNEKLFF.

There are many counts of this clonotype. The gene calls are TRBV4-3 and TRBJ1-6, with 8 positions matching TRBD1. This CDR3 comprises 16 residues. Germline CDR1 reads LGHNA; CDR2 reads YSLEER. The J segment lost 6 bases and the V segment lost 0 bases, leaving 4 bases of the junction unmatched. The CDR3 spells CASSQEGDRGNSPLHF. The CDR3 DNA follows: TGCGCCAGCAGCCAAGAGGGAGACAGGGGTAATTCACCCCTCCACTTT.

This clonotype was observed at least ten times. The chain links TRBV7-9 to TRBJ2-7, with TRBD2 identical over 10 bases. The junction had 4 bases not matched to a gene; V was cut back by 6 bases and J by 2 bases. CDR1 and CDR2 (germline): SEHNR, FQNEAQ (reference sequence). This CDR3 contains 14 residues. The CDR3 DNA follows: TGTGCCAGCAGTCTAGCGGGAGTAGCCTACGAGCAGTACTTC. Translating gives CASSLAGVAYEQYF. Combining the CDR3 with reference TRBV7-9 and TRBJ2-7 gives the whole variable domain DTGVSQNPRHKITKRGQNVTFRCDPISEHNRLYWYRQTLGQGPEFLTYFQNEAQLEKSRLLSDRFSAERPKGSFSTLEIQRTEQGDSAMYLCASSLAGVAYEQYFGPGTRLTVT.

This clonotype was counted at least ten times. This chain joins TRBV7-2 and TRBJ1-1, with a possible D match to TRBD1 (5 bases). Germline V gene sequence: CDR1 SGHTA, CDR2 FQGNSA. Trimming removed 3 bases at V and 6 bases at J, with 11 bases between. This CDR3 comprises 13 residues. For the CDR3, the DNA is TGTGCCAGCAGCTTCAGACGGGGGGCTGAAGCTTTCTTT. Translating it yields CASSFRRGAEAFF.

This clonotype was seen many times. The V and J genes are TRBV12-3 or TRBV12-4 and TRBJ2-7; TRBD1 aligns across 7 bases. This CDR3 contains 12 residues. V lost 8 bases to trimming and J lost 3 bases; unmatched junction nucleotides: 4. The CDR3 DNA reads TGTGCCAGCTCGGACAGGAGCTACGAGCAGTACTTC. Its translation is CASSDRSYEQYF.

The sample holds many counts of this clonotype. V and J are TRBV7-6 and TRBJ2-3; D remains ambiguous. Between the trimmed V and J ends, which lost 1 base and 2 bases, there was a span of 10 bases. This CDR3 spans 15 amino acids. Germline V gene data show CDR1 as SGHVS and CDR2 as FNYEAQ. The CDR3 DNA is TGTGCCAGCAGCTTAGGCAGGTTAGCCACAGATACGCAGTATTTT. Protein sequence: CASSLGRLATDTQYF.

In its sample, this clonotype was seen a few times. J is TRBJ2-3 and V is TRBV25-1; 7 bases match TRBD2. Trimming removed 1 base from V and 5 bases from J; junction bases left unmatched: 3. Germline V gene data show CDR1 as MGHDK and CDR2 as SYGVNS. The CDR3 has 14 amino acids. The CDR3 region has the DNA TGTGCCAGCAGTGAATGGGGGGGAGAAGATACGCAGTATTTT. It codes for CASSEWGGEDTQYF.

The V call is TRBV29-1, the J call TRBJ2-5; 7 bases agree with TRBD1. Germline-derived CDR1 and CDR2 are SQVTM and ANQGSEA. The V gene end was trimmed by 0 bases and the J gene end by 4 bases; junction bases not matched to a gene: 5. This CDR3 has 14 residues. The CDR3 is CSVEDGTAGETQYF. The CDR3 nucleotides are TGCAGCGTTGAAGACGGGACAGCTGGAGAGACCCAGTACTTC.

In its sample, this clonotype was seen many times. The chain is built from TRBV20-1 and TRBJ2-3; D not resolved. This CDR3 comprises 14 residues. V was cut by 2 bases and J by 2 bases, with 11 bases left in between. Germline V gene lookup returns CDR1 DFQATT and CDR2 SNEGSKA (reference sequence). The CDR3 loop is CSARFPALTDTQYF. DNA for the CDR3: TGCAGTGCTAGATTCCCCGCTCTCACAGATACGCAGTATTTT.